Presented here are 30 T cell receptor beta chains from one specimen sequenced in a study of T-cell memory formation after mild COVID-19. TCRdb fed the 5' RACE reads into MiXCR, producing one record per CDR3 protein. The profile shows 170,000 or so distinct CDR3 sequences, about a fifth of them singletons. The sample consisted of PBMCs or a T cell subset sorted from them (not recorded which). These receptors all come from an adult woman who had mild COVID-19 (a few samples of this study predate the infection). Cell type and time point are not known.

This sequence joins TRBV6-1 and TRBJ2-3; 14 bases align to TRBD2. Losses at the gene ends were 4 bases for V and 3 bases for J; bases not matched to a gene: 15. CDR1 and CDR2 from the germline V gene are MNHNS and SASEGT. The CDR3 runs 20 residues. The CDR3 protein is CASSGLAGGPYGFGTDTQYF. The CDR3 DNA reads TGTGCCAGCAGTGGACTAGCGGGAGGGCCGTACGGGTTCGGGACAGATACGCAGTATTTT.

The sample holds many counts of this clonotype. This sequence joins TRBV7-9 and TRBJ2-5; D ambiguous. This CDR3 has 12 amino acids. Trimming cost V 0 bases and J 7 bases, with 6 bases left between them. Looked up from germline, CDR1 is SEHNR and CDR2 is FQNEAQ (reference sequence). The chain's CDR3 is CASSLALGTQYF. As DNA, the CDR3 is TGTGCCAGCAGCTTAGCGTTGGGGACCCAGTACTTC.

The chain carries TRBV2 and TRBJ1-2; D possibly corresponds to TRBD1 (5 bases). The CDR3 loop spans 14 amino acids. Trimming pared 4 bases from V and 4 bases from J, leaving 13 bases between. The germline V gene has CDR1 SNHLY and CDR2 FYNNEI. The CDR3 sequence: CASSAGLNFYGYTF. The CDR3 region has the DNA TGTGCCAGCAGTGCAGGGTTAAACTTCTATGGCTACACCTTC.

This clonotype was detected only a few times. The CDR3 sequence: CASSLTAGDEQFF. Here the CDR3 DNA reads TGCGCCAGCAGCTTGACCGCCGGGGATGAGCAGTTCTTC. This sequence joins TRBV5-1 and TRBJ2-1; the D gene is possibly TRBD2 (5 bases). Germline V gene sequence: CDR1 SGHRS, CDR2 YFSETQ. The CDR3 is 13 amino acids. The V gene lost 1 base and the J gene lost 8 bases, with 10 bases spanning the gap.

This clonotype has more than one count but fewer than ten. The V and J genes are TRBV5-1 and TRBJ2-1; 8 positions agree with TRBD1. V trimming: 4 bases; J trimming: 8 bases; junction bases outside the gene matches: 11. From germline, CDR1 is SGHRS and CDR2 YFSETQ. This CDR3 spans 15 amino acids. In nucleotides, the CDR3 is TGCGCCAGCAGCCTAGGTTCAGGACAGGGTGATGAGCAGTTCTTC. It specifies CASSLGSGQGDEQFF. Full variable domain (rest looked up from reference TRBV5-1 and TRBJ2-1): KAGVTQTPRYLIKTRGQQVTLSCSPISGHRSVSWYQQTPGQGLQFLFEYFSETQRNKGNFPGRFSGRQFSNSRSEMNVSTLELGDSALYLCASSLGSGQGDEQFFGPGTRLTVL.

The V call is TRBV11-3, the J call TRBJ2-2; possibly TRBD1 for D (5 bases). V was trimmed by 2 bases and J by 6 bases, leaving 16 bases between them. In germline, CDR1 is SGHNT, CDR2 YENEEA. The CDR3 has 16 amino acids. CDR3 sequence: CASSLWDGALAGELFF. The CDR3 nucleotides read TGTGCCAGCAGCTTATGGGATGGGGCCCTCGCCGGGGAGCTGTTTTTT. The complete variable domain, with remaining parts taken from reference TRBV11-3 and TRBJ2-2, reads EAGVVQSPRYKIIEKKQPVAFWCNPISGHNTLYWYLQNLGQGPELLIRYENEEAVDDSQLPKDRFSAERLKGVDSTLKIQPAELGDSAVYLCASSLWDGALAGELFFGEGSRLTVL.

V is TRBV7-3 and J is TRBJ1-1; D perhaps matches TRBD1 (5 bases). The CDR3 covers 14 residues. V was shortened by 2 bases and J by 5 bases, with 12 bases between the two germline ends. Germline V gene data show CDR1 as SGHTA and CDR2 as FQGTGA. The CDR3 protein is CASSLLGPGTEAFF. CDR3 nucleotides: TGTGCCAGCAGCTTATTGGGACCTGGGACTGAAGCTTTCTTT.

This clonotype was detected only a few times. This chain uses TRBV7-2 with TRBJ2-7, with D unclear. This CDR3 region has 13 residues. V gave up 6 bases and J gave up 0 bases, with 9 bases separating them. The germline V gene has CDR1 SGHTA and CDR2 FQGNSA. CDR3 bases: TGTGCCAGCAGGAGTGGCAGCTCCTACGAGCAGTACTTC. As protein: CASRSGSSYEQYF.

This chain connects TRBV6-5 to TRBJ1-1; 8 bases line up with TRBD1. This CDR3 has 14 amino acids. Per the germline V gene, CDR1 is MNHEY and CDR2 is SVGAGI. V gave up 2 bases and J gave up 4 bases; unmatched junction bases: 3. The chain's CDR3 is CASSYGQGATEAFF. As DNA, the CDR3 is TGTGCCAGCAGTTACGGGCAGGGGGCCACTGAAGCTTTCTTT.

The chain combines TRBV28 with TRBJ2-5; 7 bases line up with TRBD1. Germline loops: CDR1 MDHEN, CDR2 SYDVKM. The ends lost 4 bases at V and 4 bases at J; junction bases unmatched: 9. This CDR3 is 15 amino acids long. CDR3 nucleotides: TGTGCCAGCAGTTACAGGGGATCCTTTAGAGAGACCCAGTACTTC. It translates to CASSYRGSFRETQYF.

This chain joins TRBV9 and TRBJ1-1; D might be TRBD1 (5 bases). The CDR3 contains 12 residues. V was trimmed by 5 bases and J by 4 bases, leaving 9 bases between them. Per the germline V gene, CDR1 is SGDLS and CDR2 is YYNGEE. CDR3: CASRGLGTEAFF. The CDR3 DNA follows: TGTGCCAGCAGGGGACTGGGCACTGAAGCTTTCTTT.

This clonotype was detected only a few times. The chain joins TRBV29-1 to TRBJ2-1; perhaps TRBD2 as D (6 bases). CDR1 is SQVTM, CDR2 ANQGSEA, per germline. Deletions cut 2 bases from V and 8 bases from J, with 13 bases between. This CDR3 spans 13 amino acids. The CDR3 spells CSVEWEVVDEQFF. The DNA of the CDR3 is TGCAGCGTTGAATGGGAGGTCGTAGATGAGCAGTTCTTC.

The rearrangement joins TRBV12-3 or TRBV12-4 to TRBJ2-3; D is ambiguous. V lost 4 bases, J lost 3 bases, and 11 bases lay in between. There are 14 residues in the CDR3. This CDR3 reads CASSYKLTTDTQYF. The CDR3 DNA reads as TGTGCCAGCAGTTACAAGCTAACTACAGATACGCAGTATTTT.

In this sample, this clonotype turned up a few times. The chain combines TRBV4-1 with TRBJ2-7; no firm D call. V dropped 1 base and J dropped 1 base, with 5 bases sitting between them. There are 13 residues in the CDR3. CDR1 is MGHRA, CDR2 YSYEKL, per germline. The CDR3 loop reads CASSQGRSYEQYF. In DNA, the CDR3 is TGCGCCAGCAGCCAAGGACGATCCTACGAGCAGTACTTC.

This chain connects TRBV20-1 to TRBJ2-7; D perhaps matches TRBD2 (5 bases). The germline V gene encodes CDR1 DFQATT and CDR2 SNEGSKA (reference sequence). This CDR3 has 13 amino acids. V lost 1 base to trimming and J lost 6 bases, with 13 bases between them. CDR3 sequence: CSARGADLIEQYF. For the CDR3, the DNA is TGCAGTGCTAGAGGGGCGGACTTGATCGAGCAGTACTTC.

The V gene is TRBV19, the J gene TRBJ1-6; 10 bases align to TRBD1. The CDR3 totals 13 residues. In germline, CDR1 is LNHDA, CDR2 SQIVND (reference sequence). The V and J ends lost 4 bases and 9 bases, in that order; junction bases with no gene match: 0. In nucleotides, the CDR3 is TGTGCCAGTAGTAGGACAGGGGGTTCACCCCTCCACTTT. It is translated as CASSRTGGSPLHF. The full variable domain, with the rest looked up from reference TRBV19 and TRBJ1-6, is DGGITQSPKYLFRKEGQNVTLSCEQNLNHDAMYWYRQDPGQGLRLIYYSQIVNDFQKGDIAEGYSVSREKKESFPLTVTSAQKNPTAFYLCASSRTGGSPLHFGNGTRLTVT.

This clonotype has more than one count but fewer than ten. The genes are TRBV11-2 and TRBJ2-3; unclear D gene. This CDR3 region has 19 residues. The germline V and J ends were trimmed by 1 base and 4 bases, with 24 bases remaining between them. The germline gives CDR1 SGHAT, CDR2 FQNNGV. CDR3: CASSLGWDRASRLADTQYF. The DNA for the CDR3 is TGTGCCAGCAGCTTAGGCTGGGATCGCGCCTCGCGACTGGCAGATACGCAGTATTTT.

This clonotype was detected only a few times. V gene TRBV29-1 combines with J gene TRBJ2-7; the D gene is possibly TRBD1 (5 bases). Germline CDR1 and CDR2: SQVTM and ANQGSEA. CDR3 length: 13 amino acids. The V end lost 4 bases, the J end lost 4 bases, and 14 bases lay between the germline ends. The CDR3 protein is CSVVGRGQYEQYF. CDR3 DNA: TGCAGCGTTGTTGGTAGGGGTCAGTACGAGCAGTACTTC.

About this clonotype itself: The junction shows a germline mismatch at one end, possibly a read error. The chain combines TRBV11-3 with TRBJ1-1, with TRBD1 as a possible D gene (5 bases). The germline V gene encodes CDR1 SGHNT and CDR2 YENEEA. The CDR3 has 14 residues. The DNA of the CDR3 is TGTGCCAGCAGCTTCCCGGGGGTGGACACTGAAGTTTTCTTT. It is translated as CASSFPGVDTEVFF.

This clonotype was detected only a few times. The chain couples TRBV20-1 to TRBJ1-5, with D possibly matching TRBD1 (6 bases). CDR3 length equals 13 residues. V was trimmed by 5 bases and J by 6 bases, leaving 14 bases between them. CDR1 and CDR2 (germline): DFQATT, SNEGSKA (reference sequence). The chain's CDR3 is CSAHGGGAQPQHF. CDR3 DNA sequence: TGCAGTGCTCATGGGGGGGGGGCTCAGCCCCAGCATTTT.

The chain couples TRBV6-2 or TRBV6-3 to TRBJ2-7; weak D call: TRBD2 (5 bases). V lost 4 bases and J 0 bases, leaving 13 bases between the germline ends. The germline gives CDR1 MNHEY, CDR2 SVGEGT. CDR3 size: 15 residues. The CDR3 protein is CASSFLTGSSYEQYF. The CDR3 DNA reads TGTGCCAGCAGTTTCCTGACGGGGAGCTCCTACGAGCAGTACTTC.

This clonotype was recorded a few times. This rearrangement joins TRBV5-1 to TRBJ2-7; 9 bases fit TRBD2. The trim removed 4 bases at V and 7 bases at J, leaving 12 bases unmatched. The germline V gene has CDR1 SGHRS and CDR2 YFSETQ. The CDR3 contains 15 residues. The CDR3 region is CASSHGVAGVEEQYF. The CDR3 region has the DNA TGCGCCAGCAGCCATGGAGTAGCGGGAGTGGAGGAGCAGTACTTC. Variable domain in full (rest from reference TRBV5-1 and TRBJ2-7): KAGVTQTPRYLIKTRGQQVTLSCSPISGHRSVSWYQQTPGQGLQFLFEYFSETQRNKGNFPGRFSGRQFSNSRSEMNVSTLELGDSALYLCASSHGVAGVEEQYFGPGTRLTVT.

This clonotype was seen only a few times. The rearrangement joins TRBV3-1 to TRBJ2-5; no reliable D call. Deletions cut 0 bases from V and 2 bases from J, with 10 bases between. CDR1 and CDR2 from the germline V gene are LGHDT and YNNKEL (reference sequence). The CDR3 has 15 residues. As DNA, the CDR3 is TGTGCCAGCAGCCAAGATGAACAGCTACAAGAGACCCAGTACTTC. Translating it yields CASSQDEQLQETQYF.

This clonotype was picked up a small number of times. The chain recombines TRBV27 with TRBJ2-1; 9 nucleotides line up with TRBD2. Germline V lookup: CDR1 MNHEY, CDR2 SMNVEV (reference sequence). The CDR3 is 15 residues long. Trimming cost V 5 bases and J 8 bases; bases outside gene matches: 10. CDR3 DNA: TGTGCCAGCAGTCTCCGGGTAGCGGGAGCTCATGAGCAGTTCTTC. Protein: CASSLRVAGAHEQFF.

This chain links TRBV24-1 with TRBJ1-5, with TRBD1 matching 8 bases. The ends lost 3 bases at V and 4 bases at J; junction bases unmatched: 4. Germline lookup yields CDR1 KGHDR and CDR2 SFDVKD. CDR3 length: 15 amino acids. The DNA for the CDR3 is TGTGCCACCAGTGATCATAGGACAGGGAATCAGCCCCAGCATTTT. It translates to CATSDHRTGNQPQHF.

In this sample, this clonotype turned up a few times. The genes are TRBV20-1 and TRBJ1-1, with D perhaps matching TRBD1 (5 bases). The CDR3 contains 15 residues. Trimming took 3 bases from V and 6 from J, leaving 20 bases between them. Germline CDR1 DFQATT, CDR2 SNEGSKA (reference sequence). CDR3 sequence (DNA): TGCAGTGCTAGCCCGAAGCGTCCAGGGTTGGCTGAAGCTTTCTTT. Translating gives CSASPKRPGLAEAFF.

The CDR3 spells CASTITLGGVPYNEQFF. The CDR3 DNA reads TGTGCCAGTACCATCACTCTCGGGGGGGTACCTTACAATGAGCAGTTCTTC. The rearrangement links TRBV19 to TRBJ2-1; 8 nucleotides match TRBD2. The CDR3 covers 17 residues. J lost 4 bases, V lost 7 bases, and 15 bases had no gene match. Germline V gene data show CDR1 as LNHDA and CDR2 as SQIVND (reference sequence).

The rearrangement uses TRBV15 and TRBJ1-1; D unclear. The CDR3 sequence is 13 residues long. Germline values: CDR1 LNHNV, CDR2 YYDKDF (reference sequence). The V end was cut by 1 base, the J end by 2 bases, with 5 bases between. The CDR3 DNA reads TGTGCCACCAGCAGAGTCACTAACACTGAAGCTTTCTTT. The encoded protein is CATSRVTNTEAFF.

This clonotype was counted a few times. V gene TRBV29-1 combines with J gene TRBJ1-1; D might be TRBD1 (6 bases). The CDR3 is 12 amino acids. Trimming cost V 7 bases and J 3 bases, with 12 bases left between them. Germline loops: CDR1 SQVTM, CDR2 ANQGSEA. CDR3 nucleotides: TGCAGCGCAGAGGGGGTAGACACTGAAGCTTTCTTT. As protein: CSAEGVDTEAFF.

This clonotype came up a few times. The chain uses TRBV30 and TRBJ1-5; 7 bases line up with TRBD1. Germline V lookup: CDR1 GTSNPN, CDR2 SVGIG (reference sequence). The CDR3 contains 15 residues. Trimming removed 2 bases from V and 2 bases from J; junction bases left unmatched: 6. This CDR3 reads CAWSPGGEGNQPQHF. CDR3 sequence (DNA): TGTGCCTGGAGTCCAGGGGGGGAGGGCAATCAGCCCCAGCATTTT.